This TCR beta chain comes out of a study of blood T cell repertoires in COVID-19. Study overall: Material from acute and convalescent COVID-19 was sourced from the United States, Italy and Spain. T cells, B-cell-depleted T cells, or PBMCs supplied cDNA or gDNA.

Between the trimmed V and J ends, which lost 5 bases and 6 bases, there was a span of 17 bases. The CDR3 runs to 15 residues. The germline V gene encodes CDR1 MDHEN and CDR2 SYDVKM. Original handling: Researchers report that nucleated cell counts were estimated from reference gene primer amplification. Repertoires were generated with immunoSEQ multiplex PCR, while TCRdb's copy carries only in-frame clones and drops some. V and J calls and clone size are those listed in that table; D and trimming were worked out from the DNA. The data hold approximately 200,000 clones, with about 90% observed a single time.

This receptor was obtained from a man aged 35 to 55 with active or convalescent COVID-19. Sequenced input: peripheral blood. The rearrangement uses TRBV28 and TRBJ1-5; no clear D. CDR3 sequence (DNA): TGTGCCAGCAGTGCCACAGCTGCCTTGGGTCAGCCCCAGCATTTT. Residues: CASSATAALGQPQHF.